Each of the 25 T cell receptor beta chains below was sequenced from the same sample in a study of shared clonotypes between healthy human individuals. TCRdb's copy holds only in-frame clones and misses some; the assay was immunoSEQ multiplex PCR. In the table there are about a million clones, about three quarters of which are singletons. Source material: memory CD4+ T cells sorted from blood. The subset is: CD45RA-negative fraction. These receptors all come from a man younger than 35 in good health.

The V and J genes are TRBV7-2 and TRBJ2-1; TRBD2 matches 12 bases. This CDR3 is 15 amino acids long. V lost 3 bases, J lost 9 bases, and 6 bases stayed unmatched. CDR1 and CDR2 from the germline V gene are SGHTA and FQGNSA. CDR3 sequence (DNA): TGTGCCAGCAGCTTTCTAGCGGGGGGGCGTAGTGAGCAGTTCTTC. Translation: CASSFLAGGRSEQFF. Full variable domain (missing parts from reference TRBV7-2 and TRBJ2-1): GAGVSQSPSNKVTEKGKDVELRCDPISGHTALYWYRQSLGQGLEFLIYFQGNSAPDKSGLPSDRFSAERTGGSVSTLTIQRTQQEDSAVYLCASSFLAGGRSEQFFGPGTRLTVL.

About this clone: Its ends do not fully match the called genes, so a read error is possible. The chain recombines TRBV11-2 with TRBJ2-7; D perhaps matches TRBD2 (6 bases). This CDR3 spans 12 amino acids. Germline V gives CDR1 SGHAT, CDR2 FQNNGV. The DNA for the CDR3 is TGTGCCAGCAGCTTAATCGGGGGAGAAAGTGACTTC. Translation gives CASSLIGGESDF. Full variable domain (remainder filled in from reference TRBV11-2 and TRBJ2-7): EAGVAQSPRYKIIEKRQSVAFWCNPISGHATLYWYQQILGQGPKLLIQFQNNGVVDDSQLPKDRFSAERLKGVDSTLKIQPAKLEDSAVYLCASSLIGGESDFGPGTRLTVT.

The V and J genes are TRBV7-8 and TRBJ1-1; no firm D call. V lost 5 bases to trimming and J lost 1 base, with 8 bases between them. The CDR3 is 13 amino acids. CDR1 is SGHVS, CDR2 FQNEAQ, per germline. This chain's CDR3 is CASSPPQNTEAFF. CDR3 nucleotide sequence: TGTGCCAGCAGCCCTCCGCAGAACACTGAAGCTTTCTTT.

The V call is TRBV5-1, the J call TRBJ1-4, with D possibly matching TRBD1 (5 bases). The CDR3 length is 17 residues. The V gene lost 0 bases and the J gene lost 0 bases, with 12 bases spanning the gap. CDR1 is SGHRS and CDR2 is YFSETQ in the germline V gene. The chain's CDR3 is CASSLEGQYATNEKLFF. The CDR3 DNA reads TGCGCCAGCAGCTTGGAGGGGCAGTATGCAACTAATGAAAAACTGTTTTTT.

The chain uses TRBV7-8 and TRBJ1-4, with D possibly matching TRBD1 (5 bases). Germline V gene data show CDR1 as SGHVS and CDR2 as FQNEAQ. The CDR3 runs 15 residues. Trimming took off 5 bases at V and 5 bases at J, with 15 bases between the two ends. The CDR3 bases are TGTGCCAGCAGCCCCCCGGGACGTTGGAATGAAAAACTGTTTTTT. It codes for CASSPPGRWNEKLFF.

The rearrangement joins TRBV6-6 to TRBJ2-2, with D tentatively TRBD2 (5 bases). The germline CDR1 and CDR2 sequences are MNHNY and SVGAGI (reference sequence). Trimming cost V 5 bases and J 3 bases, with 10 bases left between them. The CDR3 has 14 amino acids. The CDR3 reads CASSPQDYTGELFF. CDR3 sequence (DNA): TGTGCCAGCAGTCCGCAGGACTACACCGGGGAGCTGTTTTTT.

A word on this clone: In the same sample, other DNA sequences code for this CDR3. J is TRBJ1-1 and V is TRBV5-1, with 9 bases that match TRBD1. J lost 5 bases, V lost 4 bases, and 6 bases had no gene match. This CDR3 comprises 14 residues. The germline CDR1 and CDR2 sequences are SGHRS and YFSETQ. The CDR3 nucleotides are TGCGCCAGCAGCCTACAGGGGGCGCGTACTGAAGCTTTCTTT. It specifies CASSLQGARTEAFF.

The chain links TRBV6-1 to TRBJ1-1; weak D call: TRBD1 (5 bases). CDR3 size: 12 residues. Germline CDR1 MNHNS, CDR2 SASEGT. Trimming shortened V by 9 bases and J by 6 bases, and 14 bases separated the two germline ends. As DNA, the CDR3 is TGTGCCAGTATAACGGGGGTCGCTGAAGCTTTCTTT. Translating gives CASITGVAEAFF.

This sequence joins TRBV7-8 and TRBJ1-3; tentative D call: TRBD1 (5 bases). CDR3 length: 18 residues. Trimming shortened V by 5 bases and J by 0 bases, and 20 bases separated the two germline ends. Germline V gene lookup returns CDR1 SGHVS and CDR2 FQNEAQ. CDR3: CASSTPRAGVLSGNTIYF. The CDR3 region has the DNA TGTGCCAGCAGCACGCCCAGGGCCGGGGTGCTCTCTGGAAACACCATATATTTT.

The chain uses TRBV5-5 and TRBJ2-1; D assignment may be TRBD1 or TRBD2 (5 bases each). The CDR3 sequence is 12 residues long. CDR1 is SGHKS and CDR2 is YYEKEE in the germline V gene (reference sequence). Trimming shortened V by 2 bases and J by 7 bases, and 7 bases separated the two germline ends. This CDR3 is CASSFWGNEQFF. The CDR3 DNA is TGTGCCAGCAGCTTCTGGGGGAATGAGCAGTTCTTC.

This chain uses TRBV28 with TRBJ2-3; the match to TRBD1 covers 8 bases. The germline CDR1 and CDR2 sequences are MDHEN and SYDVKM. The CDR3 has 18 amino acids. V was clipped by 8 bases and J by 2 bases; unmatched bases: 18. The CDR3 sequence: CASPPAVVGQDSTDTQYF. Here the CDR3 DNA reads TGTGCCAGCCCGCCAGCAGTTGTGGGACAGGACTCCACAGATACGCAGTATTTT.

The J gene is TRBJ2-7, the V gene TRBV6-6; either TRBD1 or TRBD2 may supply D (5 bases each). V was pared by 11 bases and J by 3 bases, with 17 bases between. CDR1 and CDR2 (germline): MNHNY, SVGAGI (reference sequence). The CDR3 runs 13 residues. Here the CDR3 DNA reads TGTGCCTCCACCGGGGCAGGCCGCTACGAGCAGTACTTC. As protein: CASTGAGRYEQYF.

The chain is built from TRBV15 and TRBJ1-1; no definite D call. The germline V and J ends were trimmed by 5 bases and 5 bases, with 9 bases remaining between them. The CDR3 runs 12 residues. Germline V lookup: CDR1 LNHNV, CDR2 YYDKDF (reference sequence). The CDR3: CATSPLWTEAFF. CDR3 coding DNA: TGTGCCACCAGCCCCCTGTGGACTGAAGCTTTCTTT.

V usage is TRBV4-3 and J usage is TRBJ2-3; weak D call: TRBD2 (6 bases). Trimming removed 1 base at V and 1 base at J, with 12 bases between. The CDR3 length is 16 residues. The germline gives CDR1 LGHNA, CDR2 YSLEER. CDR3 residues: CASSQGRGRGTDTQYF. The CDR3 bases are TGCGCCAGCAGCCAAGGGCGGGGTCGGGGCACAGATACGCAGTATTTT.

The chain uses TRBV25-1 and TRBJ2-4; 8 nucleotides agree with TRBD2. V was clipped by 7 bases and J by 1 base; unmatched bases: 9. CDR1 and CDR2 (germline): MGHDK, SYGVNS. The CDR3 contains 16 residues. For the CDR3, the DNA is TGTGCCAGCACCCCCGGGGGGGGTATGGCCAAAAACATTCAGTACTTC. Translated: CASTPGGGMAKNIQYF.

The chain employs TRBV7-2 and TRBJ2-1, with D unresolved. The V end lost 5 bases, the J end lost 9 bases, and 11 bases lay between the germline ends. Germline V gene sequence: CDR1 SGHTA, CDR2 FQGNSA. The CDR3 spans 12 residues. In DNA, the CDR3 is TGTGCCAGCAGCCCCTCGGGCGGTGAGCAGTTCTTC. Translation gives CASSPSGGEQFF.

The CDR3 here is CASSSTSGSYNEQFF. Written as DNA, the CDR3 is TGTGCCAGCAGTTCGACTAGCGGTTCCTACAATGAGCAGTTCTTC. The chain recombines TRBV2 with TRBJ2-1; 9 bases map to TRBD2. Trimming removed 5 bases from V and 1 base from J; junction bases left unmatched: 3. The CDR3 has 15 residues. Per germline, CDR1 SNHLY and CDR2 FYNNEI. The whole variable domain, filled in from reference TRBV2 and TRBJ2-1, reads EPEVTQTPSHQVTQMGQEVILRCVPISNHLYFYWYRQILGQKVEFLVSFYNNEISEKSEIFDDQFSVERPDGSNFTLKIRSTKLEDSAMYFCASSSTSGSYNEQFFGPGTRLTVL.

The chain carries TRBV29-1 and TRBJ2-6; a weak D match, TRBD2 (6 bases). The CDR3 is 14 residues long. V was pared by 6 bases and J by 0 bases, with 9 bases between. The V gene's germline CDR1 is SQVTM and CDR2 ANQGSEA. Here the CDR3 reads CSVGGNSGANVLTF. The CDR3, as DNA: TGCAGCGTCGGAGGGAACTCTGGGGCCAACGTCCTGACTTTC.

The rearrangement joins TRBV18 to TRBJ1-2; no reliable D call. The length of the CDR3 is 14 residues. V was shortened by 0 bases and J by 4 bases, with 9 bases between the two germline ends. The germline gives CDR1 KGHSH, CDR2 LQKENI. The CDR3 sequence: CASSPPGLTYGYTF. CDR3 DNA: TGTGCCAGCTCACCACCTGGACTGACCTATGGCTACACCTTC.

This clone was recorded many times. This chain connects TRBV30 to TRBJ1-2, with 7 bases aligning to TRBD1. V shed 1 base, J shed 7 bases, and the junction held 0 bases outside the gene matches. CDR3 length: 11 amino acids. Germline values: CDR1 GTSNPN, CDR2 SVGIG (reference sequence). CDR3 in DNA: TGTGCCTGGAGTGACAGGGGTGGCTACACCTTC. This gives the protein CAWSDRGGYTF. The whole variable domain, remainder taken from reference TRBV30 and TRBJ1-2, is SQTIHQWPATLVQPVGSPLSLECTVEGTSNPNLYWYRQAAGRGLQLLFYSVGIGQISSEVPQNLSASRPQDRQFILSSKKLLLSDSGFYLCAWSDRGGYTFGSGTRLTVV.

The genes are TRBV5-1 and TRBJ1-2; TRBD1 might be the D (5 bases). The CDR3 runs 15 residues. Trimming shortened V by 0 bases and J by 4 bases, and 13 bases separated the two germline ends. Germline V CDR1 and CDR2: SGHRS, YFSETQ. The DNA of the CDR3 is TGCGCCAGCAGCTTGGATGCAGGGTCAATCTATGGCTACACCTTC. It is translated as CASSLDAGSIYGYTF.

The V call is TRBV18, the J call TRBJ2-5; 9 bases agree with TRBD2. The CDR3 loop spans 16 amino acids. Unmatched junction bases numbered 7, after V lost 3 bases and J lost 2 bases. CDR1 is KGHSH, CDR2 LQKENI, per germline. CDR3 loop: CASSPWQAGGQETQYF. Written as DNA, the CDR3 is TGTGCCAGCTCACCCTGGCAAGCGGGGGGACAAGAGACCCAGTACTTC.

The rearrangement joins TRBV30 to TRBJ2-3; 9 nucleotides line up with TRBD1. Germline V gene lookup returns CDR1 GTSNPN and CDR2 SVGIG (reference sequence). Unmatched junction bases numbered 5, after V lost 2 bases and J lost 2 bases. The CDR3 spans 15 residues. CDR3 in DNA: TGTGCCTGGAGTAGTGGGACAGGGAACACAGATACGCAGTATTTT. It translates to CAWSSGTGNTDTQYF.

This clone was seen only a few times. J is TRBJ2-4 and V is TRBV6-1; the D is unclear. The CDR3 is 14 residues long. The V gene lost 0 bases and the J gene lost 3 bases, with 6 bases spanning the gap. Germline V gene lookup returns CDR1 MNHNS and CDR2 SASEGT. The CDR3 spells CASSEAAVKNIQYF. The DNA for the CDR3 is TGTGCCAGCAGTGAAGCGGCGGTCAAAAACATTCAGTACTTC.

The CDR3 protein is CATSRGGPSGANVLTF. DNA of the CDR3: TGTGCCACCAGCAGAGGAGGCCCCTCTGGGGCCAACGTCCTGACTTTC. The rearrangement uses TRBV15 and TRBJ2-6; D gene unclear. V dropped 1 base and J dropped 0 bases, with 7 bases sitting between them. Germline CDR1 LNHNV, CDR2 YYDKDF (reference sequence). This CDR3 is built from 16 residues.